One and the same sample provided the 16 T cell receptor beta chains below, sequenced in a study of shared clonotypes between healthy human individuals. Sequencing used immunoSEQ multiplex PCR; TCRdb keeps in-frame clones, though not all of them. The sample shows hundreds of thousands of clones, 85% to 95% of them seen only once. Positive CCR7 selection of CD45RO-negative cells yielded the naive CD8 cells, and terminally differentiated effector memory CD45RA+ cells were excluded. The sample was naive CD8+ T cells sorted from blood. These receptors all come from a woman aged 30 to 39 in good health.

The V gene is TRBV28, the J gene TRBJ2-7; 8 bases match TRBD2. The trim removed 5 bases at V and 2 bases at J, leaving 5 bases unmatched. The CDR3 covers 14 residues. Germline-derived CDR1 and CDR2 are MDHEN and SYDVKM. This CDR3 reads CASSPLAGPYEQYF. DNA for the CDR3: TGTGCCAGCAGTCCTTTAGCGGGGCCCTACGAGCAGTACTTC.

This clone was counted a single time. This rearrangement joins TRBV4-1 to TRBJ2-2; D gene ambiguous. The V gene's germline CDR1 is MGHRA and CDR2 YSYEKL. This CDR3 is 13 amino acids long. V shed 0 bases and J shed 7 bases, with 6 bases lying between them. Written as DNA, the CDR3 is TGCGCCAGCAGCCAAGATGTTGGCGGGGAGCTGTTTTTT. This gives the protein CASSQDVGGELFF.

The rearrangement uses TRBV7-9 and TRBJ2-7; 7 bases are shared with TRBD2. The V gene's germline CDR1 is SEHNR and CDR2 FQNEAQ (reference sequence). This CDR3 has 16 amino acids. V shed 3 bases, J shed 4 bases, and the junction held 12 bases outside the gene matches. The DNA of the CDR3 is TGTGCCAGCAGCTTGGGAGAGAGAGGGACTAATTACGAGCAGTACTTC. Translation gives CASSLGERGTNYEQYF.

V gene TRBV9 combines with J gene TRBJ2-2, with 12 bases lining up with TRBD2. CDR1 is SGDLS, CDR2 YYNGEE, per germline. CDR3 length: 17 amino acids. The V and J ends lost 4 bases and 4 bases, in that order; junction bases with no gene match: 8. CDR3 bases: TGTGCCAGCAGCTCCCCCGCTAGCGGGAGGGCCACCGGGGAGCTGTTTTTT. This encodes CASSSPASGRATGELFF. Filled out from reference TRBV9 and TRBJ2-2, the complete variable domain reads DSGVTQTPKHLITATGQRVTLRCSPRSGDLSVYWYQQSLDQGLQFLIQYYNGEERAKGNILERFSAQQFPDLHSELNLSSLELGDSALYFCASSSPASGRATGELFFGEGSRLTVL.

This clone was found a few times. The gene calls are TRBV6-1 and TRBJ1-5; 8 nucleotides agree with TRBD1. Germline V gives CDR1 MNHNS, CDR2 SASEGT. CDR3 size: 17 residues. V dropped 3 bases and J dropped 0; count of bases not matched to a gene: 7. Here the CDR3 reads CASSERVDRGSNQPQHF. CDR3 nucleotide sequence: TGTGCCAGCAGTGAGAGGGTCGACAGGGGTAGCAATCAGCCCCAGCATTTT.

This sequence joins TRBV19 and TRBJ1-4; the D gene is possibly TRBD1 (5 bases). V gave up 0 bases and J gave up 4 bases, with 12 bases separating them. The CDR3 runs to 16 residues. Germline V gene sequence: CDR1 LNHDA, CDR2 SQIVND (reference sequence). The CDR3 bases are TGTGCCAGTAGTATAGATCTATGGGACGGTAATGAAAAACTGTTTTTT. Translation gives CASSIDLWDGNEKLFF. Looking up the rest from reference TRBV19 and TRBJ1-4 gives the full variable domain: DGGITQSPKYLFRKEGQNVTLSCEQNLNHDAMYWYRQDPGQGLRLIYYSQIVNDFQKGDIAEGYSVSREKKESFPLTVTSAQKNPTAFYLCASSIDLWDGNEKLFFGSGTQLSVL.

J is TRBJ1-1 and V is TRBV25-1; D gene uncertain. V lost 8 bases to trimming and J lost 1 base, with 14 bases between them. The CDR3 has 14 amino acids. CDR1 is MGHDK, CDR2 SYGVNS, per germline. CDR3 DNA: TGTGCCAGCGCTTTAGGACCGGGGAACACTGAAGCTTTCTTT. The encoded protein is CASALGPGNTEAFF.

V usage is TRBV27 and J usage is TRBJ2-1; 10 nucleotides agree with TRBD2. V lost 5 bases, J lost 5 bases, and 12 bases stayed unmatched. The CDR3 sequence is 17 residues long. The germline gives CDR1 MNHEY, CDR2 SMNVEV (reference sequence). The CDR3 DNA reads as TGTGCCAGCAGTCCGCTTGACGGGACTAGCGTAGACAATGAGCAGTTCTTC. Protein: CASSPLDGTSVDNEQFF.

The chain recombines TRBV7-8 with TRBJ1-3; D is uncertain. Germline V lookup: CDR1 SGHVS, CDR2 FQNEAQ. V was cut by 4 bases and J by 0 bases, with 13 bases left in between. The CDR3 is 16 residues long. The DNA for the CDR3 is TGTGCCAGCAGCTCGATTGACAAGCTCTCTGGAAACACCATATATTTT. Translated, it gives CASSSIDKLSGNTIYF. Drawing the rest from reference TRBV7-8 and TRBJ1-3, the complete variable domain is GAGVSQSPRYKVAKRGQDVALRCDPISGHVSLFWYQQALGQGPEFLTYFQNEAQLDKSGLPSDRFFAERPEGSVSTLKIQRTQQEDSAVYLCASSSIDKLSGNTIYFGEGSWLTVV.

CDR3 sequence: CASSPGPADTQYF. The CDR3 DNA follows: TGTGCCAGCAGCCCTGGACCCGCGGATACGCAGTATTTT. The J gene is TRBJ2-3, the V gene TRBV7-8; D remains ambiguous. The CDR3 extends over 13 amino acids. Trimming pared 5 bases from V and 6 bases from J, leaving 12 bases between. Germline V gene sequence: CDR1 SGHVS, CDR2 FQNEAQ.

Only one count was recorded for this clone. This chain uses TRBV27 with TRBJ2-1; 7 nucleotides agree with TRBD2. Germline V gene data show CDR1 as MNHEY and CDR2 as SMNVEV (reference sequence). Trimming at V came to 5 bases and at J to 4 bases, leaving 5 bases not matched to a gene. The CDR3 loop spans 14 amino acids. CDR3 in DNA: TGTGCCAGCAGTATGGGACTACTGTACAATGAGCAGTTCTTC. This sequence encodes CASSMGLLYNEQFF.

This sequence joins TRBV27 and TRBJ2-7, with TRBD1 matching over 7 bases. The germline V gene has CDR1 MNHEY and CDR2 SMNVEV (reference sequence). The CDR3 loop spans 14 amino acids. J lost 3 bases, V lost 5 bases, and 7 bases had no gene match. The CDR3 loop is CASSIQGLHYEQYF. The CDR3 DNA follows: TGTGCCAGCAGTATACAGGGGCTTCACTACGAGCAGTACTTC.

The CDR3 sequence is CASSSGLAGYDTQYF. The CDR3 DNA is TGTGCCAGCAGCTCGGGACTAGCGGGATATGATACGCAGTATTTT. The chain is built from TRBV7-8 and TRBJ2-3; 13 nucleotides agree with TRBD2. J lost 6 bases, V lost 4 bases, and 4 bases had no gene match. Germline CDR1 is SGHVS and CDR2 is FQNEAQ. CDR3 length equals 15 residues.

The gene calls are TRBV5-1 and TRBJ2-7; unclear D gene. Trimming cost V 0 bases and J 7 bases, with 14 bases left between them. The germline CDR1 and CDR2 sequences are SGHRS and YFSETQ. The CDR3 contains 14 residues. CDR3 residues: CASSLAGPTLEQYF. CDR3 sequence (DNA): TGCGCCAGCAGCTTGGCCGGGCCGACCCTAGAGCAGTACTTC. Looking up the rest from reference TRBV5-1 and TRBJ2-7 gives the full variable domain: KAGVTQTPRYLIKTRGQQVTLSCSPISGHRSVSWYQQTPGQGLQFLFEYFSETQRNKGNFPGRFSGRQFSNSRSEMNVSTLELGDSALYLCASSLAGPTLEQYFGPGTRLTVT.

This clone was detected only once. The chain uses TRBV27 and TRBJ2-1, with 13 bases fitting TRBD2. The CDR3 sequence is 15 residues long. V shed 5 bases and J 7 bases; nucleotides not matched to a gene: 5. CDR1 and CDR2 (germline): MNHEY, SMNVEV (reference sequence). The CDR3 protein is CASSGLAGVRNEQFF. CDR3 sequence (DNA): TGTGCCAGCAGTGGACTAGCGGGAGTAAGGAATGAGCAGTTCTTC.

J is TRBJ2-7 and V is TRBV27; tentative D call: TRBD1 (5 bases). CDR1 and CDR2 from the germline V gene are MNHEY and SMNVEV (reference sequence). V shed 6 bases and J shed 7 bases, with 16 bases lying between them. There are 13 residues in the CDR3. For the CDR3, the DNA is TGTGCCAGCAGCCTCCAGGGTGCCGGGGAGCAGTACTTC. It encodes CASSLQGAGEQYF.